Listed here are 23 T cell receptor beta chains from one sample, sequenced in a study of CD8+CD57+ T cells in acquired aplastic anemia. The study profiled TCR beta VDJ and CDR3 using genomic DNA as template. Each CDR3 protein gets one entry after TCRdb re-called the reads with MiXCR. The sample includes roughly 500,000 distinct CDR3 sequences, roughly a third of them seen just once. Only patients with CD8+CD57+ cell expansion on flow cytometry were chosen for sequencing. The sample taken for sequencing was sorted CD4+, CD8+, or CD8+CD57+ T cells (not recorded which) from PBMCs. The receptors were sampled from a human donor with aplastic anemia.

This clonotype was counted at least ten times. V and J are TRBV20-1 and TRBJ2-7, with D perhaps matching TRBD2 (5 bases). The CDR3 runs to 13 residues. V lost 3 bases, J lost 5 bases, and 14 bases lay in between. CDR1 and CDR2 from the germline V gene are DFQATT and SNEGSKA (reference sequence). The CDR3 DNA follows: TGCAGTGCTAGTTTTCCGGGGATAAACGAGCAGTACTTC. Residues: CSASFPGINEQYF.

This clonotype occurred a few times. The rearrangement links TRBV25-1 to TRBJ1-1, with a tentative D call TRBD1 (6 bases). The V end lost 3 bases, the J end lost 1 base, and 9 bases lay between the germline ends. The CDR3 length is 14 residues. Per germline, CDR1 MGHDK and CDR2 SYGVNS. The CDR3 region is CASSDRGWNTEAFF. The DNA of the CDR3 is TGTGCCAGCAGTGACAGGGGTTGGAACACTGAAGCTTTCTTT.

This chain links TRBV20-1 with TRBJ1-4; no clear D. CDR3 length equals 13 residues. Trimming removed 6 bases from V and 8 bases from J, with 16 bases in between. The germline gives CDR1 DFQATT, CDR2 SNEGSKA (reference sequence). CDR3 bases: TGCAGTGCGCGGGCCGGTCTTGGAGAAAAACTGTTTTTT. Protein: CSARAGLGEKLFF.

This clonotype was counted a few times. CDR3 protein: CASSSLRLAGGSSEQYF. The DNA of the CDR3 is TGTGCCAGCAGTTCGTTACGACTAGCGGGAGGGTCGTCCGAGCAGTACTTC. The chain carries TRBV28 and TRBJ2-7; 14 nucleotides agree with TRBD2. CDR3 size: 17 residues. V was clipped by 4 bases and J by 6 bases; unmatched bases: 11. CDR1 is MDHEN, CDR2 SYDVKM, per germline.

To note about this clonotype: A much larger clone sits a single nucleotide away, making a read error possible. The gene calls are TRBV19 and TRBJ1-1; 7 positions agree with TRBD1. CDR1 and CDR2 from the germline V gene are LNHDA and SQIVND (reference sequence). This CDR3 has 17 amino acids. The CDR3 reads CASMGTRDSFMNTEALF. The CDR3 DNA sequence: TGTGCCAGTATGGGGACAAGGGACAGCTTCATGAACACTGAAGCTCTCTTT.

This clonotype was counted many times. The rearrangement uses TRBV24-1 and TRBJ2-5; 10 bases match TRBD1. J was trimmed by 5 bases and V by 4 bases; bases with no gene match: 9. This CDR3 region has 16 residues. Per the germline V gene, CDR1 is KGHDR and CDR2 is SFDVKD. The CDR3 DNA sequence: TGTGCCACCAGTGACCAGCGACAGGGGGCTGGGGAGACCCAGTACTTC. It yields the protein CATSDQRQGAGETQYF.

This clonotype was detected ten times or more. V usage is TRBV19 and J usage is TRBJ1-1; unclear D gene. Trimming shortened V by 3 bases and J by 2 bases, and 10 bases separated the two germline ends. Germline CDR1 and CDR2: LNHDA and SQIVND (reference sequence). The length of the CDR3 is 14 residues. CDR3 residues: CASSIVATNTEAFF. The CDR3 DNA reads TGTGCCAGTAGTATTGTGGCCACCAACACTGAAGCTTTCTTT.

This rearrangement joins TRBV4-1 to TRBJ1-6; D ambiguous. Trimming took 0 bases from V and 6 from J, leaving 12 bases between them. CDR1 MGHRA and CDR2 YSYEKL come from the germline V gene. The CDR3 loop spans 16 amino acids. The CDR3 DNA is TGCGCCAGCAGCCAAGAACTTGGGGTGAGTAATTCACCCCTCCACTTT. Amino acids: CASSQELGVSNSPLHF.

The chain carries TRBV5-1 and TRBJ2-5, with 10 bases identical to TRBD2. The germline V gene has CDR1 SGHRS and CDR2 YFSETQ. V trimming: 1 base; J trimming: 4 bases; junction bases outside the gene matches: 7. The length of the CDR3 is 16 residues. The CDR3 DNA sequence: TGCGCCAGCAGCTTGTTCGGGACTAGCGCAGGAGAGACCCAGTACTTC. As protein: CASSLFGTSAGETQYF.

A few counts support this clonotype. The rearrangement links TRBV5-1 to TRBJ2-2; no definite D call. This CDR3 comprises 11 residues. Trimming stripped 4 bases from V and 7 bases from J, with 5 bases between. From germline, CDR1 is SGHRS and CDR2 YFSETQ. CDR3 in DNA: TGCGCCAGCAGCCAGAGCGGGGAGCTGTTTTTT. This encodes CASSQSGELFF. The variable domain in full, with the rest retrieved from reference TRBV5-1 and TRBJ2-2, is KAGVTQTPRYLIKTRGQQVTLSCSPISGHRSVSWYQQTPGQGLQFLFEYFSETQRNKGNFPGRFSGRQFSNSRSEMNVSTLELGDSALYLCASSQSGELFFGEGSRLTVL.

At least ten counts were recorded for this clonotype. V and J are TRBV20-1 and TRBJ2-3; D tentatively reads TRBD1 or TRBD2 (5 bases each). Per the germline V gene, CDR1 is DFQATT and CDR2 is SNEGSKA (reference sequence). The CDR3 sequence is 14 residues long. V was cut by 6 bases and J by 5 bases, with 18 bases left in between. DNA for the CDR3: TGCAGTGCCCCTACCCCTTCAGGGAGAGATACGCAGTATTTT. It yields the protein CSAPTPSGRDTQYF.

V gene TRBV29-1 combines with J gene TRBJ1-1; unclear D gene. V was shortened by 7 bases and J by 7 bases, with 10 bases between the two germline ends. The CDR3 covers 10 residues. Germline assignment: CDR1 SQVTM and CDR2 ANQGSEA. DNA for the CDR3: TGCAGCGCTCGAGACATTGAAGCTTTCTTT. This encodes CSARDIEAFF.

Concerning this clonotype itself: A much larger clone is a single base away; this may be a read error. This chain links TRBV20-1 with TRBJ1-2; 9 nucleotides agree with TRBD1. The germline CDR1 and CDR2 sequences are DFQATT and SNEGSKA (reference sequence). The trim removed 7 bases at V and 2 bases at J, leaving 8 bases unmatched. This CDR3 comprises 14 residues. The CDR3 coding sequence is TGCAGTGTGGGAGAAGACAGGGGGAACTATGGCTACACCTTC. Translation: CSVGEDRGNYGYTF.

A few counts support this clonotype. This chain connects TRBV7-3 to TRBJ1-1; D is ambiguous. Germline values: CDR1 SGHTA, CDR2 FQGTGA. V was shortened by 5 bases and J by 0 bases, with 13 bases between the two germline ends. The CDR3 has 15 amino acids. The CDR3 nucleotides are TGTGCCAGCAGCCAAAGCGGAGGGCTGAACACTGAAGCTTTCTTT. This encodes CASSQSGGLNTEAFF.

The V call is TRBV19, the J call TRBJ1-3; D unclear. Germline V gives CDR1 LNHDA, CDR2 SQIVND (reference sequence). Deletions cut 4 bases from V and 0 bases from J, with 7 bases between. The CDR3 is 14 amino acids. CDR3 nucleotide sequence: TGTGCCAGTAGTACAATTAACTCTGGAAACACCATATATTTT. Translated, it gives CASSTINSGNTIYF.

The V gene is TRBV30, the J gene TRBJ1-2; no firm D call. Germline V gives CDR1 GTSNPN, CDR2 SVGIG (reference sequence). V was pared by 0 bases and J by 7 bases, with 12 bases between. The CDR3 has 13 amino acids. In DNA form, the CDR3 reads TGTGCCTGGAGTGTACGGCTTGACGGTGGCTACACCTTC. Translated: CAWSVRLDGGYTF. Full variable domain (remainder filled in from reference TRBV30 and TRBJ1-2): SQTIHQWPATLVQPVGSPLSLECTVEGTSNPNLYWYRQAAGRGLQLLFYSVGIGQISSEVPQNLSASRPQDRQFILSSKKLLLSDSGFYLCAWSVRLDGGYTFGSGTRLTVV.

The rearrangement joins TRBV5-1 to TRBJ2-7; D is possibly TRBD1 or TRBD2 (5 bases each). Per the germline V gene, CDR1 is SGHRS and CDR2 is YFSETQ. V lost 3 bases and J 5 bases, leaving 15 bases between the germline ends. CDR3 length: 14 amino acids. CDR3 in DNA: TGCGCCAGCAGCTGGGACCCCGTATCCCACGAGCAGTACTTC. It translates to CASSWDPVSHEQYF.

The CDR3 coding sequence is TGTGCCAGCAGCTTGGAGCCAGGGAGGGGGAACACTGAAGCTTTCTTT. Its protein is CASSLEPGRGNTEAFF. The chain links TRBV5-4 to TRBJ1-1, with D tentatively TRBD1 (5 bases). The V and J ends lost 0 bases and 1 base respectively, with 13 bases between them. The CDR3 covers 16 residues. The germline CDR1 and CDR2 sequences are SGHNT and YYREEE (reference sequence). Full variable domain (missing parts from reference TRBV5-4 and TRBJ1-1): ETGVTQSPTHLIKTRGQQVTLRCSSQSGHNTVSWYQQALGQGPQFIFQYYREEENGRGNFPPRFSGLQFPNYSSELNVNALELDDSALYLCASSLEPGRGNTEAFFGQGTRLTVV.

Points on this clonotype: A read error is likely, as this CDR3 ends without the conserved phenylalanine or tryptophan. The DNA is left out, because the CDR3 cannot be placed on it with certainty; the CDR3 is given as TCRdb lists it. The chain joins TRBV19 to TRBJ2-3; TRBD1 is the table's D call and was not checked against the DNA. The CDR3 is 10 amino acids in total, end residues counted. Per the germline V gene, CDR1 is LNHDA and CDR2 is SQIVND (reference sequence). CDR3 region: CASRGADLYL.

This clonotype turned up a few times. V and J are TRBV15 and TRBJ2-1, with 8 nucleotides matching TRBD2. CDR1 and CDR2 from the germline V gene are LNHNV and YYDKDF (reference sequence). The CDR3 loop spans 14 amino acids. The trim removed 5 bases at V and 12 bases at J, leaving 12 bases unmatched. The CDR3 coding sequence is TGTGCCACCAGCGTCCCAAGCAGCGGGGGTGGGCAGTTCTTC. Translation gives CATSVPSSGGGQFF.

The table lists this clonotype with many counts. The chain couples TRBV29-1 to TRBJ2-7; D not resolved. V was pared by 1 base and J by 7 bases, with 17 bases between. Germline V gene sequence: CDR1 SQVTM, CDR2 ANQGSEA. There are 14 residues in the CDR3. CDR3 protein: CSVEGPQDLREQYF. DNA of the CDR3: TGCAGCGTTGAAGGCCCCCAGGACCTGAGGGAGCAGTACTTC.

This clonotype occurred many times. The chain uses TRBV29-1 and TRBJ1-1, with D perhaps TRBD1 (6 bases). This CDR3 spans 13 amino acids. The V end lost 7 bases, the J end lost 4 bases, and 16 bases lay between the germline ends. CDR1 and CDR2 (germline): SQVTM, ANQGSEA. CDR3 loop: CSAHREGGTEAFF. The CDR3 nucleotides read TGCAGCGCCCACAGGGAAGGCGGCACTGAAGCTTTCTTT.

In this sample, this clonotype turned up once. The chain employs TRBV10-1 and TRBJ2-5, with D perhaps being TRBD1 or TRBD2 (5 bases each). The CDR3 contains 14 residues. V lost 2 bases and J 7 bases, leaving 14 bases between the germline ends. The germline V gene has CDR1 WNHNN and CDR2 SYGVQD (reference sequence). CDR3 bases: TGCGCCAGCAGTGAGAGTAGAGGGGCGGGGACCCAGTACTTC. Amino acid sequence: CASSESRGAGTQYF.